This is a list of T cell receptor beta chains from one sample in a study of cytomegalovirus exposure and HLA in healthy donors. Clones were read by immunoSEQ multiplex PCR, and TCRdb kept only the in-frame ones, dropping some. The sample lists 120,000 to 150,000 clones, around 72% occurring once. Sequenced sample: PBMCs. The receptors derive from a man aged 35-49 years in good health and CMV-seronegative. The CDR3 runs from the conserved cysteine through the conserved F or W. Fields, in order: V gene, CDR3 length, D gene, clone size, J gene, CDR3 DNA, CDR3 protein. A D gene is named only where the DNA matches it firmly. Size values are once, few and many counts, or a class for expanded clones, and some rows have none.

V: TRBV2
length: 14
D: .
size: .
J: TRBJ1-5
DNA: TGTGCCAGCGGAACAGGGATACCCAATCAGCCCCAGCATTTT
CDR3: CASGTGIPNQPQHF

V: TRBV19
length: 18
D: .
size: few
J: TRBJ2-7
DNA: TGTGCCAGTAGCCTCCGGGGGGCTTGGGGCCGGGACACCTACGAGCAGTACTTC
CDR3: CASSLRGAWGRDTYEQYF

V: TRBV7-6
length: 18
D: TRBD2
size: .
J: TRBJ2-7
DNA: TGTGCCAGCAGCTTAGCGGGGCCCCCCGGGAGGCGTTCCTACGAGCAGTACTTC
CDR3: CASSLAGPPGRRSYEQYF

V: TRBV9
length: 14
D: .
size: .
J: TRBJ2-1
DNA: TGTGCCAGCAGCGCAGGGTTCTCCTACAATGAGCAGTTCTTC
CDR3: CASSAGFSYNEQFF

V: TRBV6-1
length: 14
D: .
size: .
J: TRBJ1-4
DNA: TGTGCCAGCAGACCAACAGGATCTAATGAAAAACTGTTTTTT
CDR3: CASRPTGSNEKLFF

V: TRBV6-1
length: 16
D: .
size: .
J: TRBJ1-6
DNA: TGTGCCAGCAGTGCGATCCAGGGAATCTATAATTCACCCCTCCACTTT
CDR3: CASSAIQGIYNSPLHF

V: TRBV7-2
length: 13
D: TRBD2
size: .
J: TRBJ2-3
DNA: TGTGCCAGCGCTCTAGCGGGAGCAGATACGCAGTATTTT
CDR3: CASALAGADTQYF

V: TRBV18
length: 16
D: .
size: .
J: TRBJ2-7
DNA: TGTGCCAGCTCACCACCCAGCGGCCCGAGCTCCTACGAGCAGTACTTC
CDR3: CASSPPSGPSSYEQYF

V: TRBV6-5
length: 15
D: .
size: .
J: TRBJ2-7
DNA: TGTGCCAGCAGTTACAGGGCGGGCACGTCCTACGAGCAGTACTTC
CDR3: CASSYRAGTSYEQYF

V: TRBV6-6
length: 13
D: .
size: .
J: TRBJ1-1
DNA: TGTGCCAGCAGTTACCAAGGACAGCCTGAAGCTTTCTTT
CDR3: CASSYQGQPEAFF

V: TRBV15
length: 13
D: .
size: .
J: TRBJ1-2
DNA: TGTGCCACCAGCACCCCAGGGTTCTATGGCTACACCTTC
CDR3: CATSTPGFYGYTF

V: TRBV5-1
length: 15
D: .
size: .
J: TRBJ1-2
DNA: TGCGCCAGCAGCTTGGAAGTCCCGGGGAGCTATGGCTACACCTTC
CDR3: CASSLEVPGSYGYTF

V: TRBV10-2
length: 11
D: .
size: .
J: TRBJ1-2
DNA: TGCGCCAGCAGTGAGGGGGGGGGCTACACCTTC
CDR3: CASSEGGGYTF

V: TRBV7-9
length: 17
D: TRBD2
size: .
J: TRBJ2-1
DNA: TGTGCCAGCAGCTTTGCGGACCTAGCGGGGATCTACAATGAGCAGTTCTTC
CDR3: CASSFADLAGIYNEQFF

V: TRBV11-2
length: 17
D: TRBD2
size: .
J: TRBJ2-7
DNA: TGTGCCAGCAGCTCGGGACTAGCGGGAGCCCCATCCTACGAGCAGTACTTC
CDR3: CASSSGLAGAPSYEQYF

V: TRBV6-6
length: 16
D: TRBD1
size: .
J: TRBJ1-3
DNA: TGTGCCAGCAGTTCCCCAGAGACAGGGAGGCGAAACACCATATATTTT
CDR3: CASSSPETGRRNTIYF

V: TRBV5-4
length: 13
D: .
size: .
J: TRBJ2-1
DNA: TGTGCCAGCAGCTTGGAGGGGAACAATGAGCAGTTCTTC
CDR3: CASSLEGNNEQFF

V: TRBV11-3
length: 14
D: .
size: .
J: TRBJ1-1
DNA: TGTGCCAGCAGCTTAGGTTCCGGGAACGCTGAAGCTTTCTTT
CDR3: CASSLGSGNAEAFF

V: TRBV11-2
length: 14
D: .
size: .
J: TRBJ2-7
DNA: TGTGCCAGCAGCCCCAAGGGGGGGCGCGGGGAGCAGTACTTC
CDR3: CASSPKGGRGEQYF

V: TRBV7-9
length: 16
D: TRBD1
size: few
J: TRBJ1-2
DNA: TGTGCCAGCAGCTTCGCCGGGACAGAGACCACCTATGGCTACACCTTC
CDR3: CASSFAGTETTYGYTF

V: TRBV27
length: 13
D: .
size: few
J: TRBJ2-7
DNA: TGTGCCAGCAGTTTCCAGGTCTCCTACGAGCAGTACTTC
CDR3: CASSFQVSYEQYF

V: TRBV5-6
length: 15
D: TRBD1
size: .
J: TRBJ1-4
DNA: TGTGCCAGCAGCGGAACAGGGGATAAAGATGAAAAACTGTTTTTT
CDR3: CASSGTGDKDEKLFF

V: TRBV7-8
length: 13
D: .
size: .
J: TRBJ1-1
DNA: TGTGCCAGCAGCTTCACCCAGGGTTCTGAAGCTTTCTTT
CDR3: CASSFTQGSEAFF

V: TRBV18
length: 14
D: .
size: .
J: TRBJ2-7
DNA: TGTGCCAGCTCACCACAGGGAGCTGATTACGAGCAGTACTTC
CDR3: CASSPQGADYEQYF

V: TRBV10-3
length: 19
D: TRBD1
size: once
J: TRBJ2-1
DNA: TGTGCCATCAGTGAGCTAGGGACAGGGGGATCGGGCTCCTACAATGAGCAGTTCTTC
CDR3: CAISELGTGGSGSYNEQFF

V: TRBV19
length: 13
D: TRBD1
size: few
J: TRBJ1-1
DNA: TGTGCCAGTAGGAGGACAGGGTTAGGTGAAGCTTTCTTT
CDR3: CASRRTGLGEAFF

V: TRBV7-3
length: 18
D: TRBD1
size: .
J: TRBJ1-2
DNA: TGTGCCAGCAGCCTAATCCCGGGACAGCCGACAGCTAACTATGGCTACACCTTC
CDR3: CASSLIPGQPTANYGYTF

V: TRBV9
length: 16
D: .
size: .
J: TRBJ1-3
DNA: TGTGCCAGCAGCGGGAGAGACGGAGCCTCTGGAAACACCATATATTTT
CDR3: CASSGRDGASGNTIYF

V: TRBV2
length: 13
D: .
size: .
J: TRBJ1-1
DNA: TGTGCCAGCAGTGAAGGGGCGAACACTGAAGCTTTCTTT
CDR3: CASSEGANTEAFF

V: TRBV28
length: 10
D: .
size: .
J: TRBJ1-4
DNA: TGTGCCAGCTTTAGTGAAAAACTGTTTTTT
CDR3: CASFSEKLFF

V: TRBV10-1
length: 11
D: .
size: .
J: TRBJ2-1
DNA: TGCGCCAGCAGCCTCAACAGGGAGCAGTTCTTC
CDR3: CASSLNREQFF

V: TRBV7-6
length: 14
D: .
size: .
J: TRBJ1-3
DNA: TGTGCCAGCACCGACAGTCTATCTGGAAACACCATATATTTT
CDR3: CASTDSLSGNTIYF

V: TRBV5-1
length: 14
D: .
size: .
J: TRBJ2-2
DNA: TGCGCCAGCAGCCCCCAGACTAGAACCGGGGAGCTGTTTTTT
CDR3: CASSPQTRTGELFF

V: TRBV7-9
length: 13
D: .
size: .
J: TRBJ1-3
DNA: TGTGCCAGCAGCTTAGCGAGCGGAAACACCATATATTTT
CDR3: CASSLASGNTIYF

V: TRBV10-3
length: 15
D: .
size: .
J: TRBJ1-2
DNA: TGTGCCATCAGTCCAGACACCATCGGAAACTATGGCTACACCTTC
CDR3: CAISPDTIGNYGYTF

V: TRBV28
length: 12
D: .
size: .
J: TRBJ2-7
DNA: TGTGCCAGCAGTTTGTACTACTACGAGCAGTACTTC
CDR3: CASSLYYYEQYF

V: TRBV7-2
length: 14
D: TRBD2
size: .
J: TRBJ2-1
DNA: TGTGCCAGCAGCGGGGGACTAGGTTGGCATGAGCAGTTCTTC
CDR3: CASSGGLGWHEQFF

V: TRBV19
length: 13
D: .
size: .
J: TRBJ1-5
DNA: TGTGCCAGTAGTAGGACAGTAGGTCAGCCCCAGCATTTT
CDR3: CASSRTVGQPQHF

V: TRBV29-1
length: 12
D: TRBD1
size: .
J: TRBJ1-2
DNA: TGCAGCGTAGGACAGGGGGATTATGGCTACACCTTC
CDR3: CSVGQGDYGYTF

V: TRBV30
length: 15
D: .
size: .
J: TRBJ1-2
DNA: TGTGCCTGGAGCCCTACCCAGCGGGAAAACTATGGCTACCCCTTC
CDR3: CAWSPTQRENYGYPF

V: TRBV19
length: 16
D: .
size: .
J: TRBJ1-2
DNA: TGTGCCAGTAGTCCCCTTAGGGGCCGAGGCGATAATGGCTACACCTTC
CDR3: CASSPLRGRGDNGYTF

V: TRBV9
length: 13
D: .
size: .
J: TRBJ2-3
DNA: TGTGCCACCCCAGAGGGGGGGGGAGATACGCAGTATTTT
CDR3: CATPEGGGDTQYF